This T cell receptor (beta chain) appears in the sequencing data of a study of cytomegalovirus exposure and HLA in healthy donors. Study-wide results and limits: Reportedly, HLA-A and HLA-B alleles of most subjects were accurately predicted from TCR beta. Presence/absence analyses rested on an assumption that sequencing depth was roughly uniform across donors.

Healthy donors of bone marrow made up the group. Use of 60 Vbeta and 13 Jbeta primers characterized the PCR. Measured with immunoSEQ multiplex PCR; TCRdb has only the in-frame clones, and not every one. The profile shows over 100,000 clones, around 8.5% of them singletons. This clone was recorded a few times. What it binds is unknown. With V trimmed by 2 bases and J by 9 bases, 6 bases remained unmatched. In germline, CDR1 is ENHRY, CDR2 SYGVKD. The CDR3 length is 14 residues. This TCR was recovered from a man in his forties in good health and CMV-seronegative. The chain recombines TRBV10-3 with TRBJ1-2, with 10 bases fitting TRBD1. Sequencing was done on a sample of PBMCs. CDR3 in amino acids: CAISEGDRGRSYTF. The CDR3 DNA reads TGTGCCATCAGTGAGGGAGACAGGGGGCGAAGCTACACCTTC.